The 10 T cell receptor beta chains below all came from one sample that was sequenced in a study of cytomegalovirus exposure and HLA in healthy donors. PCR amplification relied on 60 Vbeta primers (plus 13 Jbeta primers). Some clones are missing from TCRdb's copy, which holds only in-frame ones; the method was immunoSEQ multiplex PCR. Of about 190,000 clones in the sample, over 65% were seen once. The sample comprised PBMCs. These receptors all come from a man in his forties or fifties in good health and CMV-seropositive.

V usage is TRBV6-5 and J usage is TRBJ2-7; D not certain. Germline CDR1 is MNHEY and CDR2 is SVGAGI. The CDR3 sequence is 14 residues long. The V end was cut by 7 bases, the J end by 3 bases, with 16 bases between. CDR3 DNA sequence: TGTGCCAGCAATCGCGGTCCAACCCTCTACGAGCAGTACTTC. Encoded protein: CASNRGPTLYEQYF.

The chain couples TRBV18 to TRBJ1-3, with a tentative D call TRBD1 (5 bases). The CDR3 covers 15 residues. Per the germline V gene, CDR1 is KGHSH and CDR2 is LQKENI. V lost 8 bases, J lost 0 bases, and 14 bases lay in between. The chain's CDR3 is CASTQDGSSGNTIYF. In DNA, the CDR3 is TGTGCCAGCACACAGGATGGGAGCTCTGGAAACACCATATATTTT. The whole variable domain, remainder taken from reference TRBV18 and TRBJ1-3, is NAGVMQNPRHLVRRRGQEARLRCSPMKGHSHVYWYRQLPEEGLKFMVYLQKENIIDESGMPKERFSAEFPKEGPSILRIQQVVRGDSAAYFCASTQDGSSGNTIYFGEGSWLTVV.

V is TRBV19 and J is TRBJ1-5; TRBD1 is a possible D gene (5 bases). The V gene lost 8 bases and the J gene lost 5 bases, with 22 bases spanning the gap. The CDR3 covers 16 residues. Germline V gene lookup returns CDR1 LNHDA and CDR2 SQIVND (reference sequence). This chain's CDR3 is CASQSRDSIAYQPQHF. The CDR3 DNA follows: TGTGCCAGTCAGTCACGAGACAGCATAGCATATCAGCCCCAGCATTTT.

This sequence joins TRBV7-9 and TRBJ2-7; possible D gene TRBD1, 7 bases. Germline V gives CDR1 SEHNR, CDR2 FQNEAQ (reference sequence). There are 13 residues in the CDR3. Trimming took 3 bases from V and 6 from J, leaving 12 bases between them. The CDR3 reads CASSLGQRAEQYF. The CDR3 DNA reads TGTGCCAGCAGCTTGGGACAGCGGGCCGAGCAGTACTTC.

The rearrangement links TRBV9 to TRBJ2-1; 8 bases are a match to TRBD1. Germline values: CDR1 SGDLS, CDR2 YYNGEE. This CDR3 spans 15 amino acids. J was trimmed by 7 bases and V by 3 bases; bases with no gene match: 9. The CDR3 reads CASSGRQGPGNEQFF. The CDR3 nucleotides are TGTGCCAGCAGCGGTCGACAGGGGCCTGGGAATGAGCAGTTCTTC.

The V and J genes are TRBV12-5 and TRBJ1-2; 8 bases are a match to TRBD1. Germline-derived CDR1 and CDR2 are LGHNT and FRNRAP. The CDR3 length is 17 residues. V dropped 6 bases and J dropped 6; count of bases not matched to a gene: 18. As DNA, the CDR3 is TGTGCTAGTGGCCCCACCTTTGGACAGGGTAGAGGCGATGGCTACACCTTC. This gives the protein CASGPTFGQGRGDGYTF.

V usage is TRBV25-1 and J usage is TRBJ1-1; the D gene is possibly TRBD1 (5 bases). The CDR3 loop spans 13 amino acids. V lost 8 bases and J 5 bases, leaving 15 bases between the germline ends. Germline V gives CDR1 MGHDK, CDR2 SYGVNS. The CDR3 DNA reads TGTGCCAGCTCCTGGGGGGGAGGAACTGAAGCTTTCTTT. It is translated as CASSWGGGTEAFF.

This chain joins TRBV15 and TRBJ2-3, with a possible D match to TRBD1 (5 bases). The V end was cut by 2 bases, the J end by 1 base, with 13 bases between. This CDR3 is 16 amino acids long. Germline V gives CDR1 LNHNV, CDR2 YYDKDF (reference sequence). As DNA, the CDR3 is TGTGCCACCAGCAGACGACAGATTGTCGGCACAGATACGCAGTATTTT. This codes for CATSRRQIVGTDTQYF.

This sequence joins TRBV13 and TRBJ2-1; no clear D gene. The CDR3 has 14 residues. Deletions cut 5 bases from V and 0 bases from J, with 8 bases between. Looked up from germline, CDR1 is PRHDT and CDR2 is FYEKMQ (reference sequence). The CDR3 DNA sequence: TGTGCCAGCAGCCCCTGGAGCTCCTACAATGAGCAGTTCTTC. Amino acid sequence: CASSPWSSYNEQFF.

V and J are TRBV15 and TRBJ1-4; 7 positions agree with TRBD1. CDR3 length: 17 residues. Trimming removed 0 bases from V and 8 bases from J; junction bases left unmatched: 12. Looked up from germline, CDR1 is LNHNV and CDR2 is YYDKDF (reference sequence). The CDR3 DNA follows: TGTGCCACCAGCAGAGATAACCCCCGACAGGGTCGGGAAAAACTGTTTTTT. This encodes CATSRDNPRQGREKLFF.